This T cell receptor (beta chain) was sequenced for a study of vaccination effects on CD4 cells after COVID-19. As for the study in general: Subjects were given two BNT162b2 or mRNA-1273 vaccine doses.

Peptide-pool stimulation followed by sequencing identified expanded antigen-specific CD4+ clonotypes in the ViraFEST assay. Having been cultured for 10 days, the cells underwent CD4+ T cell isolation. Nucleocapsid antibodies were negative in the vaccine recipients, who had never had SARS-CoV-2 infection. Each well held 1.5 million to 2.5 million PBMC cultured with 7.5 to 10 ug/ml peptides and roughly 9 IU/ml IL-2. A note on this clone: Its specificity is not known.

Some clones are missing from TCRdb's copy, which holds only in-frame ones; the method was immunoSEQ multiplex PCR. This sample has some 60,000 clones, with roughly 76% found just once. Study findings and constraints: Cross-reactivity with common cold coronaviruses was shown by only 1 of 255 vaccine-induced clones in healthy vaccinees. Substantial clonal contraction characterized both infection- and vaccine-induced clones late after vaccination.

The specimen was CD4+ T cells from PBMCs cultured with HCoV-NL63 spike peptides, collected before COVID-19 vaccination. This clonotype originated in a human donor who received a COVID-19 vaccine.

The chain's CDR3 is CASSRLGQPSNQPQHF. The CDR3 coding sequence is TGTGCCAGCTCTCGATTAGGACAGCCCAGCAATCAGCCCCAGCATTTT. V gene TRBV19 combines with J gene TRBJ1-5; weak D call: TRBD1 (6 bases). This CDR3 is 16 amino acids long. Germline V CDR1 and CDR2: LNHDA, SQIVND (reference sequence). Trimming removed 9 bases at V and 1 base at J, with 19 bases between.